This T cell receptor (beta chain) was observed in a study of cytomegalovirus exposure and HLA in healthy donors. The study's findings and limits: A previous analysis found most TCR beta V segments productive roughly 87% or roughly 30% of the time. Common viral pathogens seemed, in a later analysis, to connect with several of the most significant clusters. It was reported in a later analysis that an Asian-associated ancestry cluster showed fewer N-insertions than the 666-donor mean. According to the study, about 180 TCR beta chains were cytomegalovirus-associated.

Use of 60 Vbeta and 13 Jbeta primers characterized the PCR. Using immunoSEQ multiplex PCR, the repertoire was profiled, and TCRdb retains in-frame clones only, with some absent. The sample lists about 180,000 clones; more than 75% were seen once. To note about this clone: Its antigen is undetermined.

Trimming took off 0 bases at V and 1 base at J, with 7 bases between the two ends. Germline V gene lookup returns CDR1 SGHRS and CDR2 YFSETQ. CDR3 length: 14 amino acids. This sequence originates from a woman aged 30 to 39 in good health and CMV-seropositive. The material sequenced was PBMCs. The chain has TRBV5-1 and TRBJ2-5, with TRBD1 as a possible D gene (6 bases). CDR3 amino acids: CASSLEGVQETQYF. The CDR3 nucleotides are TGCGCCAGCAGCTTGGAGGGGGTCCAAGAGACCCAGTACTTC.